The text below deals with one T cell receptor beta chain. The germline V gene has CDR1 KGHSH and CDR2 LQKENI. J was trimmed by 3 bases and V by 3 bases; bases with no gene match: 6. The length of the CDR3 is 17 residues. Libraries were prepared by immunoSEQ multiplex PCR; TCRdb keeps only in-frame clonotypes and omits some of them. Of around 84,000 clones in the sample, around nine tenths were seen once. The source of the sample is a study of technical replicates of blood from a few donors. The specimen was T cells isolated from PBMCs. The TCR was taken from a human donor in good health. The genes are TRBV18 and TRBJ2-2, with 11 bases that match TRBD2. CDR3 protein: CASSPVLAGEDTGELFF. In DNA, the CDR3 is TGTGCCAGCTCACCGGTACTAGCGGGAGAGGACACCGGGGAGCTGTTTTTT.